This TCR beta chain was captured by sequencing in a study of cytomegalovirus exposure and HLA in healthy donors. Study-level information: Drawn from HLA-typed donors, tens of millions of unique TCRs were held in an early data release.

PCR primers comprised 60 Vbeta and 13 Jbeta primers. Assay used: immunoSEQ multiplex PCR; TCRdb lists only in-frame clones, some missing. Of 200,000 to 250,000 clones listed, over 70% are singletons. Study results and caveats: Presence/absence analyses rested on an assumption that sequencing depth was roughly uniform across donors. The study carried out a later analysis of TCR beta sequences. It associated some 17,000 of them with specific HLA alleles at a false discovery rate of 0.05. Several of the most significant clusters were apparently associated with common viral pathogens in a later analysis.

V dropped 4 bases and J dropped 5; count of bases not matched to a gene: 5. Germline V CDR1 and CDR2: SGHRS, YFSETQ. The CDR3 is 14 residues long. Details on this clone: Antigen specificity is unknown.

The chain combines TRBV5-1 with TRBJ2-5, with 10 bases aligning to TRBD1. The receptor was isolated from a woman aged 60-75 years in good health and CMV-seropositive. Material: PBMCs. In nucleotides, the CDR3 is TGCGCCAGCAGCGGACAGGGGGGGAGGGAGACCCAGTACTTC. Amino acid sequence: CASSGQGGRETQYF.